This TCR beta chain was recovered during a study of T cell repertoires in cytomegalovirus infection. About the study: CMV infection and matching HLA type were both indicated by public TCR beta signatures.

TCRdb itself ran the reads through MiXCR, one entry per CDR3 protein. The sample gives hundreds of thousands of distinct CDR3 sequences, 8% to 9.5% of which show up once; about 3.9% is in the top ten. This clonotype appeared many times. Its specificity is not known. Study observations and caveats: The cumulative frequency of public TCR beta families distinguished individuals who carried CMV together with the relevant HLA. HLA-C-restricted TCR beta clonotypes specific for CMV led the ex vivo response.

The CDR3 length is 13 residues. CDR1 is SGHVS and CDR2 is FNYEAQ in the germline V gene. The germline V and J ends were trimmed by 1 base and 6 bases, with 7 bases remaining between them. The rearrangement joins TRBV7-6 to TRBJ2-1; no definite D call. The sample taken for sequencing was PBMCs. The clonotype originates from a human donor in good health (CMV status not recorded). Some clones in this sample may be carry-over from other donors' samples. The CDR3 nucleotides read TGTGCCAGCAGCTTAGGTAAAGGCAATGAGCAGTTCTTC. Its translation is CASSLGKGNEQFF.